Given below is one TCR beta chain in context. This sample was included in a study of blood T cell repertoires in COVID-19. On the study more broadly: Sample material is recorded as cDNA or gDNA derived from T cells, B-cell-depleted T cells, or PBMCs.

The CDR3 runs 18 residues. Trimming took 1 base from V and 0 from J; bases not matched to a gene: 4. The germline V gene has CDR1 SGHTA and CDR2 FQGNSA. As processed by the authors: Reference gene primer amplification gave nucleated cell count estimates. The table came from immunoSEQ multiplex PCR; TCRdb's copy has only in-frame clones and leaves some out. The V and J calls and clone size come from that table; D and trimming were worked out from the DNA. The sample shows about 160,000 clones, roughly 91% of them seen only once. V and J are TRBV7-2 and TRBJ2-4; the match to TRBD2 covers 12 bases. This receptor was identified in a woman in her forties or fifties with acute or convalescent COVID-19. Sequenced sample: peripheral blood. CDR3 residues: CASSLEWGLAGAKNIQYF. The DNA for the CDR3 is TGTGCCAGCAGCTTAGAGTGGGGACTAGCGGGAGCCAAAAACATTCAGTACTTC.